The rows below give T cell receptor beta chains drawn from one sample of a study of T cells in Graves' hyperthyroidism and ophthalmopathy. A single record per CDR3 protein comes from TCRdb applying MiXCR to the multiplex PCR reads. This table holds roughly 700,000 distinct CDR3 sequences, 14% found once. The sample taken for sequencing was blood. These receptors originate from a woman younger than 30 with Graves' hyperthyroidism. Each CDR3 is given with its conserved first and last residue. The D gene is left open where the match is weak. Size tells how often a clone was seen (once, few, many) or the class of an expanded clone, and some rows leave it out.

J | size | D | V | DNA | CDR3
TRBJ2-1 | many | . | TRBV2 | TGTGCCAGCAGTGAGTCAAACAGGGTGAAGAGTGAGCAGTTCTTC | CASSESNRVKSEQFF
TRBJ2-3 | . | . | TRBV5-1 | TGCGCCAGCAGCTTGGACGCCACAGATACGCAGTATTTT | CASSLDATDTQYF
TRBJ1-1 | few | . | TRBV12-3/TRBV12-4 | TGTGCCAGCAGTTTTGTGACAGCCGGGTTTGGAGCTTTCTTT | CASSFVTAGFGAFF
TRBJ1-4 | many | TRBD1 | TRBV27 | TGTGCCAGCAGTGCACAACAGGGGGCTTTTGTAAAACTGTTTTTT | CASSAQQGAFVKLFF
TRBJ2-3 | many | TRBD2 | TRBV9 | TGTGCCAGCAGCCTACCGCTCGCGGGAGGGCCAACCGATACGCAGTATTTT | CASSLPLAGGPTDTQYF
TRBJ2-1 | . | TRBD2 | TRBV4-1 | TGCGCCAGCGGCCGGGGGACTAGCGGCTATGAGCAGTTCTTC | CASGRGTSGYEQFF
TRBJ1-4 | . | . | TRBV5-6 | TGTGCCAGCAGGTTGGCCCCGGGCGACGAAAAACTGTTTTTT | CASRLAPGDEKLFF
TRBJ2-3 | few | . | TRBV11-3 | TGTGCCAGCAGCCCTAAGGGAGCCCTAGGGCGAGATACGCAGTATTTT | CASSPKGALGRDTQYF
TRBJ2-6 | . | . | TRBV5-5 | TGTGCCAGCAACCCCGACCTACCCTCTGGGGCCAACGTCCTGACTTTC | CASNPDLPSGANVLTF
TRBJ1-3 | . | . | TRBV20-1 | TGCAGTGCTAGAGATCCAGGATCTGGAAACACCATATATTTT | CSARDPGSGNTIYF
TRBJ2-1 | . | . | TRBV5-1 | TGCGCCAGCAGCAAAGATTACAATGAGCAGTTCTTC | CASSKDYNEQFF
TRBJ2-5 | . | . | TRBV11-1 | TGTGCCAGCAGCACTCAGGGTTTAGGAGAGACCCAGTACTTC | CASSTQGLGETQYF